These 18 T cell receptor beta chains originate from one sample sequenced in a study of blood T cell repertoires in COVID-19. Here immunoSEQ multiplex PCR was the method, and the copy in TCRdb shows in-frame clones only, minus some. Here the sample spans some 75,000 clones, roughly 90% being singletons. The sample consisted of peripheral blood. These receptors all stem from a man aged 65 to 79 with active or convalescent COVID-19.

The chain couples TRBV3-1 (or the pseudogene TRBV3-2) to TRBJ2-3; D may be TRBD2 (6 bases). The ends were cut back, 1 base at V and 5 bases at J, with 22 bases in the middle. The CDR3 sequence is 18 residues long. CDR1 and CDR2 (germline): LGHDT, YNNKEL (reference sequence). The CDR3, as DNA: TGTGCCAGCAGCCAAGGAACCGGGACTCCCTCCGAAAAAGATACGCAGTATTTT. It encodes CASSQGTGTPSEKDTQYF.

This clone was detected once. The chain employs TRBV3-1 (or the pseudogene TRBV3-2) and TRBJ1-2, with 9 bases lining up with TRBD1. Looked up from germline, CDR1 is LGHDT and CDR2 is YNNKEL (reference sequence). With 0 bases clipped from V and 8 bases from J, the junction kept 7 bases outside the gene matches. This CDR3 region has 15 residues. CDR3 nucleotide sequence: TGTGCCAGCAGCCAAGACAGGGGACAGGGCGTAGGCTACACCTTC. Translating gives CASSQDRGQGVGYTF.

In DNA form, the CDR3 reads TGTGCCAGCAGTCCACCCCCGCAGTCCCCCTACGAGCAGTACTTC. Translated: CASSPPPQSPYEQYF. The chain couples TRBV28 to TRBJ2-7; no clear D. The CDR3 runs to 15 residues. Germline CDR1 MDHEN, CDR2 SYDVKM. V lost 5 bases to trimming and J lost 2 bases, with 16 bases between them.

The CDR3 DNA reads as TGTGCCAGTAGTATAGAAGCTGATAGTTTGCTAGAGACCCAGTACTTC. Translation: CASSIEADSLLETQYF. This rearrangement joins TRBV19 to TRBJ2-5; no reliable D call. Trimming stripped 0 bases from V and 4 bases from J, with 15 bases between. This CDR3 has 16 residues. Per germline, CDR1 LNHDA and CDR2 SQIVND (reference sequence).

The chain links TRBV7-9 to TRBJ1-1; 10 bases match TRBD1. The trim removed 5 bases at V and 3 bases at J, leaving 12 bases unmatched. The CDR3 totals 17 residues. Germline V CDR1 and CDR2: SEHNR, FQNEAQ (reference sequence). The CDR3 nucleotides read TGTGCCAGCAGCCCCGACAGGGGGCGCAGGCGGGACACTGAAGCTTTCTTT. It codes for CASSPDRGRRRDTEAFF.

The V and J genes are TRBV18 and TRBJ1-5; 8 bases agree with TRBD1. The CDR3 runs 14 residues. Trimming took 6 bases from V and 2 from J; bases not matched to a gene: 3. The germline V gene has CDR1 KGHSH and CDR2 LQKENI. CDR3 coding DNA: TGTGCCAGCTCGCCGGGACAGGGCAATCAGCCCCAGCATTTT. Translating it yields CASSPGQGNQPQHF.

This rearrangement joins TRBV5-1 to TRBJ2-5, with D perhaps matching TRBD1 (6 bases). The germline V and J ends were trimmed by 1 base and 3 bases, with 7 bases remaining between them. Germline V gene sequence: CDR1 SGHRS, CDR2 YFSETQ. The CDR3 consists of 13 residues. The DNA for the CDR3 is TGCGCCAGCAGCTTGCCAGGGGAAGAGACCCAGTACTTC. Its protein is CASSLPGEETQYF.

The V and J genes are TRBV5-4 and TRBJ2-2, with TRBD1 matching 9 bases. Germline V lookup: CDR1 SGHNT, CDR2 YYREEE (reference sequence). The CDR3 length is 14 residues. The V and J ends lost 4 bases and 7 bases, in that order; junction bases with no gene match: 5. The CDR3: CASSNKDRGGELFF. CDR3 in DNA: TGTGCCAGCAGCAACAAGGACAGGGGCGGGGAGCTGTTTTTT.

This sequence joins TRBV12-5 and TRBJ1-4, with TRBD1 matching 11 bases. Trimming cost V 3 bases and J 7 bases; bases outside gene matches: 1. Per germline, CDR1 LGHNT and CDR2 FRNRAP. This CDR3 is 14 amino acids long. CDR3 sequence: CASGLGTGGEKLFF. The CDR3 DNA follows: TGTGCTAGTGGTTTAGGGACAGGGGGTGAAAAACTGTTTTTT.

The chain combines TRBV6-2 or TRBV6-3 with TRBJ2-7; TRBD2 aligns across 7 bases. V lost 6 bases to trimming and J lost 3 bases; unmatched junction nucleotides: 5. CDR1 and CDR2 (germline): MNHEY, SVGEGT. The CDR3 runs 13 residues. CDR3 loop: CASSLGLGYEQYF. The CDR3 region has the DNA TGTGCCAGCAGCCTTGGACTAGGCTACGAGCAGTACTTC.

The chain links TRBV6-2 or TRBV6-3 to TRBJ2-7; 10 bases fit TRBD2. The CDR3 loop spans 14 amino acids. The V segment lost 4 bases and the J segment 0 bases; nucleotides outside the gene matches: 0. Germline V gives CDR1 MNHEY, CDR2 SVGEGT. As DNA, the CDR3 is TGTGCCAGCAGTTCTAGCGGGGGCTCCTACGAGCAGTACTTC. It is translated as CASSSSGGSYEQYF.

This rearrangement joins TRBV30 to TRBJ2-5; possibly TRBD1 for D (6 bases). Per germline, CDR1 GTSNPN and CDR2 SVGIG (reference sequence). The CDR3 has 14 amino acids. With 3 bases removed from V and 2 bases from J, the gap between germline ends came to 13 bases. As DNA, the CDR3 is TGTGCCTGGAGCATATTACAGGGTCAAGAGACCCAGTACTTC. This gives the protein CAWSILQGQETQYF.

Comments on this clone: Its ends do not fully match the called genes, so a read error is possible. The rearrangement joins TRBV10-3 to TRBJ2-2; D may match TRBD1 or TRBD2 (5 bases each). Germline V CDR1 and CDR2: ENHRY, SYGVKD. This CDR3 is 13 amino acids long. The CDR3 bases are TGTGCCCTCAGAGAGGGGCACACCGGGGAGCTGTTTTTT. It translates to CALREGHTGELFF.

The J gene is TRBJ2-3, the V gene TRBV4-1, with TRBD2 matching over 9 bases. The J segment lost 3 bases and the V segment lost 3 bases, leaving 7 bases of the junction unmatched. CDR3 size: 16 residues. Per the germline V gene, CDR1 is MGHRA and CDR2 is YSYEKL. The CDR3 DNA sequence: TGCGCCAGCAGCCAGGCCCTAGCGGGGATAACAGATACGCAGTATTTT. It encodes CASSQALAGITDTQYF.

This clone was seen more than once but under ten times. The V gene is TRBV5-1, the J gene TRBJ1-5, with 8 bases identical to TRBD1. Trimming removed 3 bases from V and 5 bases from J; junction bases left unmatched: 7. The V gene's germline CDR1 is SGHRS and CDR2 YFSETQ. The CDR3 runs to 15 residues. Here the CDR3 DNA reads TGCGCCAGCAGCTCTAGGCAGGGGGCTGATCAGCCCCAGCATTTT. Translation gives CASSSRQGADQPQHF.

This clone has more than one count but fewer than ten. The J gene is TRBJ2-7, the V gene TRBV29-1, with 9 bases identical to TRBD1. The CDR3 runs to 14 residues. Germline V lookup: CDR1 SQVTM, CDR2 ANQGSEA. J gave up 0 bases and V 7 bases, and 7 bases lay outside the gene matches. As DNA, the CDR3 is TGCAGCGGTAGTACAGGGGGCAGCTCCTACGAGCAGTACTTC. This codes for CSGSTGGSSYEQYF.

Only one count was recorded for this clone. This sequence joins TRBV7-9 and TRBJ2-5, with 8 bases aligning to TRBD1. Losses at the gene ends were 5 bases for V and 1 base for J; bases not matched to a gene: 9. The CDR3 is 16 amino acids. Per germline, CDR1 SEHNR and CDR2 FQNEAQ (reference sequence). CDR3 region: CASSLGRQGTQETQYF. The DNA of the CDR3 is TGTGCCAGCAGCCTAGGTAGACAGGGGACCCAAGAGACCCAGTACTTC.

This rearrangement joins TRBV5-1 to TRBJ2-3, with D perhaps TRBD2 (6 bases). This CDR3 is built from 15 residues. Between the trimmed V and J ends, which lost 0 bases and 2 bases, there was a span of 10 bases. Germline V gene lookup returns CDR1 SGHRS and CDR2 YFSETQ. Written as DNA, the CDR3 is TGCGCCAGCAGCTTGGTGGGCGGGAACACAGATACGCAGTATTTT. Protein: CASSLVGGNTDTQYF.